This passage covers 15 T cell receptor beta chains from one sample sequenced in a study of tumor and adjacent non-tumor tissue in lung cancer. No cell sorting was done before RNA was extracted from the tissue. TCRbeta libraries were built with three rounds of nested PCR, modified from ARM-PCR. TCRdb reprocessed the multiplex PCR reads via MiXCR and lists one record per CDR3 protein. The sample shows some 93,000 distinct CDR3 sequences, 65% to 75% of them seen only once. The sequenced sample consisted of lung tumor tissue. The receptors shown here come from a man aged 60 to 75 with non-small cell lung cancer.

This clonotype has only a few counts. Given a much more abundant clone one base away, this may be a read error. V gene TRBV20-1 combines with J gene TRBJ2-7, with 7 bases aligning to TRBD1. Trimming at V came to 7 bases and at J to 3 bases, leaving 6 bases not matched to a gene. The length of the CDR3 is 12 residues. Germline V CDR1 and CDR2: DFQATT, SNEGSKA (reference sequence). CDR3 sequence: CSVTGQNYEQYF. In DNA, the CDR3 is TGCAGTGTTACGGGACAGAACTACGAGCAGTACTTC.

Comments on this clonotype: Relative to the germline gene, one junction end is altered; a read error may explain this. This sequence joins TRBV11-1 and TRBJ2-1, with D tentatively TRBD2 (6 bases). Germline CDR1 and CDR2: SGHAT and FQDESV (reference sequence). The CDR3 spans 16 residues. The CDR3 DNA follows: TGTGCCAGCAGCTCGACTGGCGGGAATACCTACAATAAGCAGTTCTTC. It codes for CASSSTGGNTYNKQFF. Variable domain in full (rest from reference TRBV11-1 and TRBJ2-1): EAEVAQSPRYKITEKSQAVAFWCDPISGHATLYWYRQILGQGPELLVQFQDESVVDDSQLPKDRFSAERLKGVDSTLKIQPAELGDSAMYLCASSSTGGNTYNKQFFGPGTRLTVL.

The genes are TRBV5-1 and TRBJ2-7; the match to TRBD2 covers 11 bases. Trimming at V came to 6 bases and at J to 4 bases, leaving 9 bases not matched to a gene. The CDR3 spans 15 residues. Looked up from germline, CDR1 is SGHRS and CDR2 is YFSETQ. Here the CDR3 DNA reads TGCGCCAGCAACATAGAACTAGCGGGAGCATACGAGCAGTACTTC. It codes for CASNIELAGAYEQYF.

The chain is built from TRBV21-1 and TRBJ2-1. TRBV21-1 is a documented pseudogene. The CDR3 length is 14 residues. The CDR3 DNA reads TGTGCCAGTAGTCGAAGCGGCCCCTCCTACGAGCAGTTCTTC. Protein product: CASSRSGPSYEQFF.

For this clonotype: At one boundary the junction diverges from the germline segment, which might be a read error. V usage is TRBV20-1 and J usage is TRBJ1-2, with 9 bases aligning to TRBD1. This CDR3 has 14 residues. Germline CDR1 reads DFQATT; CDR2 reads SNEGSKA (reference sequence). The CDR3: CSVRGDRGTYGYTF. The CDR3 coding sequence is TGCAGTGTCCGGGGCGACAGGGGGACCTATGGTTACACCTTC.

As to this clonotype: A much larger clone differs by one base, so this may be a read error. The V gene is TRBV6-1, the J gene TRBJ2-3; D not resolved. V was shortened by 4 bases and J by 5 bases, with 4 bases between the two germline ends. This CDR3 is 11 amino acids long. Looked up from germline, CDR1 is MNHNS and CDR2 is SASEGT. The CDR3 spells CASSGIDTQYF. The CDR3 bases are TGTGCCAGCAGTGGAATAGATACGCAGTATTTT.

The chain combines TRBV11-1 with TRBJ2-3; TRBD2 agrees at 9 bases. The CDR3 contains 14 residues. The germline CDR1 and CDR2 sequences are SGHAT and FQDESV (reference sequence). The CDR3 spells CVSSWTSGTDTQYF. The CDR3 nucleotides are TGTGTGAGCAGCTGGACTAGCGGCACAGATACGCAGTATTTT.

Comments on this clonotype: The junction differs from germline at one of its ends, possibly a read error. The chain has TRBV11-1 and TRBJ2-7; 8 bases agree with TRBD2. CDR3 size: 11 residues. The germline V gene encodes CDR1 SGHAT and CDR2 FQDESV (reference sequence). CDR3 nucleotide sequence: TGTGTCAGCGGGAGACCCAACAAGCAGTACTTC. This translates into CVSGRPNKQYF.

A remark on this clonotype: The junction does not match germline at one end; this may be a read error. The chain links TRBV11-1 to TRBJ2-2; D is ambiguous. CDR1 and CDR2 from the germline V gene are SGHAT and FQDESV (reference sequence). The CDR3 has 13 residues. The CDR3, as DNA: TGTGTCAGCAGCTCTGAAATGACCAGGGAGCTGTTTTTT. This gives the protein CVSSSEMTRELFF.

As for this clonotype: Since a much larger clone is just one base distant, this may be a read error. The V gene is TRBV20-1, the J gene TRBJ2-3; a weak D match, TRBD2 (6 bases). This CDR3 contains 13 residues. CDR1 DFQATT and CDR2 SNEGSKA come from the germline V gene (reference sequence). The CDR3 region is CSARPTSTDTQCF. CDR3 in DNA: TGCAGTGCTAGACCTACTAGCACAGATACGCAGTGTTTT.

To note about this clonotype: Possible read error: a much larger clone is one base away. The genes are TRBV12-5 and TRBJ2-5; 9 nucleotides agree with TRBD2. Germline lookup yields CDR1 LGHNT and CDR2 FRNRAP. The CDR3 is 15 residues long. Trimming removed 2 bases from V and 5 bases from J; junction bases left unmatched: 6. CDR3 amino acids: CASGLPLAGFETQYF. CDR3 sequence (DNA): TGTGCTAGTGGTTTGCCTCTAGCGGGATTCGAGACCCAGTACTTC.

DNA of the CDR3: TGTGCCAGCAGTTTAAGAGTAGCGGGGGACGAGCAGTACTTC. Encoded protein: CASSLRVAGDEQYF. V is TRBV12-3 or TRBV12-4 and J is TRBJ2-7; 9 bases fit TRBD2. The trim removed 2 bases at V and 5 bases at J, leaving 4 bases unmatched. The CDR3 runs 14 residues.

As to this clonotype: The germline gene is not matched at one end of the junction; a read error may be the cause. The chain recombines TRBV10-3 with TRBJ1-2; D is undetermined. The germline CDR1 and CDR2 sequences are ENHRY and SYGVKD. This CDR3 region has 13 residues. CDR3 nucleotide sequence: TGCGCCATCAGTGAGCGGTCATGGCCTGGCTACACCTTC. Translation gives CAISERSWPGYTF.

Points on this clonotype: One end of the junction is discordant with germline, which a read error may explain. This chain connects TRBV5-6 to TRBJ1-2, with 7 bases matching TRBD1. CDR1 is SGHDT, CDR2 YYEEEE, per germline. The CDR3 has 14 amino acids. The chain's CDR3 is CATSLLDRFDGYTF. As DNA, the CDR3 is TGTGCCACCAGCTTATTGGACAGGTTCGATGGCTACACCTTC.

As for this clonotype: Its ends do not fully match the called genes, so a read error is possible. The chain joins TRBV4-1 to TRBJ2-7, with unresolved D. The CDR3 contains 14 residues. The germline V gene encodes CDR1 MGHRA and CDR2 YSYEKL. The CDR3 spells CASSQVGQYYEQYF. The CDR3 nucleotides read TGCGCCAGCAGTCAAGTCGGCCAGTACTACGAGCAGTACTTC.